Listed below are T cell receptor beta chains from one sample, sequenced in a study of control samples from healthy donors and cancer patients. Sequencing was performed with immunoSEQ multiplex PCR; in TCRdb, only in-frame clones are kept and a portion is missing. The sample has 150,000 or so clones; around 92% are singletons. Sequencing used blood. These receptor sequences come from a woman in her forties or fifties in good health. CDR3s include the opening cysteine and the closing phenylalanine or tryptophan. The D gene is left open where the match is weak. Where a row states a size, it is once, few, many or the class of an expanded clone; other rows omit it.

CASSSLRETGNYGYTF,TGTGCCAGCAGCTCCCTGCGGGAAACAGGGAACTATGGCTACACCTTC,.,TRBV5-5,.,TRBJ1-2
CARRPYSTDTQYF,TGTGCCAGAAGACCGTATAGCACAGATACGCAGTATTTT,.,TRBV2,.,TRBJ2-3
CASSEAWDRSNSPLHF,TGTGCCAGCAGTGAAGCGTGGGACAGGAGTAATTCACCCCTCCACTTT,.,TRBV6-1,TRBD1,TRBJ1-6
CAGSKVQLCGTEAFF,TGTGCCGGCAGCAAAGTCCAGCTGTGCGGCACTGAAGCTTTCTTT,.,TRBV21-1,.,TRBJ1-1
CASSTRLTEAFF,TGTGCCAGCAGCACCCGACTGACTGAAGCTTTCTTT,once,TRBV7-8,.,TRBJ1-1
CASTNSIGQGVGRTGELFF,TGTGCCAGTACCAATTCAATTGGACAGGGGGTCGGACGCACCGGGGAGCTGTTTTTT,.,TRBV19,TRBD1,TRBJ2-2
CASSWGWTGRAFF,TGTGCCAGCAGCTGGGGATGGACAGGGAGGGCTTTCTTT,.,TRBV11-1,TRBD1,TRBJ1-1
CASSRRRADYGYTF,TGTGCCAGCAGCCGACGTAGGGCTGACTATGGCTACACCTTC,.,TRBV6-5,.,TRBJ1-2
CASRDRGEQYF,TGTGCCAGCAGGGACAGGGGGGAGCAGTACTTC,.,TRBV6-5,TRBD1,TRBJ2-7
CASSVTGTLAYEQYF,TGTGCCAGCAGCGTAACCGGGACGCTCGCATACGAGCAGTACTTC,.,TRBV11-2,.,TRBJ2-7
CASSLGGQEVFNYGYTF,TGTGCCAGCAGTTTAGGGGGACAAGAAGTATTCAACTATGGCTACACCTTC,.,TRBV27,.,TRBJ1-2
CASSFPAMNTEAFF,TGTGCCAGCAGTTTCCCAGCTATGAACACTGAAGCTTTCTTT,.,TRBV6-6,.,TRBJ1-1
CASSFARGGPYEQYF,TGTGCCAGCAGCTTCGCGCGGGGGGGCCCTTACGAGCAGTACTTC,.,TRBV11-2,TRBD2,TRBJ2-7
CASSLDLRTGGTTEAFF,TGTGCCAGCAGCTTAGATCTAAGGACAGGGGGAACCACTGAAGCTTTCTTT,.,TRBV11-2,TRBD1,TRBJ1-1
CASSLAGSSTDTQYF,TGCGCCAGCAGCTTGGCGGGGTCTAGCACAGATACGCAGTATTTT,.,TRBV5-1,.,TRBJ2-3
CASSTTLAGGNQETQYF,TGCGCCAGCAGCACCACCCTAGCGGGAGGGAACCAAGAGACCCAGTACTTC,.,TRBV5-1,TRBD2,TRBJ2-5
CASSFTGSREQFF,TGTGCCAGCAGCTTTACAGGGAGTAGGGAGCAGTTCTTC,.,TRBV7-8,.,TRBJ2-1
CATSRDRSGGSRHGYTF,TGTGCCACCAGCAGAGATCGTTCGGGGGGCTCGCGTCATGGCTACACCTTC,.,TRBV15,.,TRBJ1-2
CASRVLAGELFF,TGTGCCAGTAGGGTCTTAGCAGGGGAGCTGTTTTTT,.,TRBV19,.,TRBJ2-2
CASSLVADNQPQHF,TGTGCCAGCAGTTTAGTTGCGGATAATCAGCCCCAGCATTTT,.,TRBV28,.,TRBJ1-5
CASSVDSEETQYF,TGTGCCAGCAGCGTGGACAGCGAAGAGACCCAGTACTTC,once,TRBV11-1,.,TRBJ2-5
CASRRYKETQYF,TGTGCCAGCAGGCGGTACAAAGAGACCCAGTACTTC,.,TRBV6-5,.,TRBJ2-5
CASSLVSLYNSPLHF,TGTGCCAGCAGTTTGGTCAGTCTATATAATTCACCCCTCCACTTT,.,TRBV28,.,TRBJ1-6
CASSLAIGSYEQYF,TGTGCCAGCAGTCTGGCAATAGGCTCCTACGAGCAGTACTTC,.,TRBV28,.,TRBJ2-7